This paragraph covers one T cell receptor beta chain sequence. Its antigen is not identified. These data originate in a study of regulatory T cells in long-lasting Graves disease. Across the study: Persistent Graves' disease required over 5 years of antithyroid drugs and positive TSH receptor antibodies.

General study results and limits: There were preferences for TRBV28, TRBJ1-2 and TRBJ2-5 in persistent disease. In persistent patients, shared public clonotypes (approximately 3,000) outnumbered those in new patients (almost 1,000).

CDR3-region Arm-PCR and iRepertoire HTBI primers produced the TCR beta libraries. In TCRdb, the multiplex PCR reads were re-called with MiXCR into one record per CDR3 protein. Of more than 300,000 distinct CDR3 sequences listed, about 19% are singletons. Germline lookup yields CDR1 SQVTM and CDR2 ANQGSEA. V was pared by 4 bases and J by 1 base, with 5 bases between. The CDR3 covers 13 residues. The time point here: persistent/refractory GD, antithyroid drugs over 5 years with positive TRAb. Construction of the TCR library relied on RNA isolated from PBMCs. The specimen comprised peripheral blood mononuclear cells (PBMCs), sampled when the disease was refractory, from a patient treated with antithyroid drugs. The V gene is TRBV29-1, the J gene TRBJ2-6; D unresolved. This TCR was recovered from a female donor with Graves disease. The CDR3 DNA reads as TGCAGCGTTGTGGAGTCTGGGGCCAACGTCCTGACTTTC. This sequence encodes CSVVESGANVLTF.